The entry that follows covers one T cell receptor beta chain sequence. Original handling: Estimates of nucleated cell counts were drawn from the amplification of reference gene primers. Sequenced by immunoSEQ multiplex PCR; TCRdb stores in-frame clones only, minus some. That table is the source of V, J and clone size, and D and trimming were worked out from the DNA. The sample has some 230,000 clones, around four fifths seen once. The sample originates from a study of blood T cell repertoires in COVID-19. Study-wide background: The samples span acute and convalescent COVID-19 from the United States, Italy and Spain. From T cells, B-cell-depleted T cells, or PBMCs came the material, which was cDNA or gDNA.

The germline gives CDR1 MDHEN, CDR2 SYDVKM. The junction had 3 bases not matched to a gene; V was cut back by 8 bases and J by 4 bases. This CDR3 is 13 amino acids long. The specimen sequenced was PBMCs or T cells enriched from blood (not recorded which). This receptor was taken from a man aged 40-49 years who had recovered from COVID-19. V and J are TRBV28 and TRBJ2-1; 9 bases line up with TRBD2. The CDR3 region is CASLAGRYNEQFF. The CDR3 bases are TGTGCCAGCCTAGCGGGGAGATACAATGAGCAGTTCTTC.